These T cell receptor beta chains were read from a single sample in a study of preoperative IRX-2 immunotherapy in early breast cancer. Profiling relied on immunoSEQ multiplex PCR, and the TCRdb table lists in-frame clones only, not all of them. This table holds about 38,000 clones, roughly four fifths found once. Specimen: lymph node tissue, collected after IRX-2 immunotherapy. These receptors came from a human donor with breast cancer. CDR3s include the opening cysteine and the closing phenylalanine or tryptophan. A D gene is named only where the DNA matches it firmly. The size entry is marked missing in some rows and otherwise reads once, few, many or a size class.

d_call: .
v_call: TRBV19
clone_size: .
j_call: TRBJ1-2
cdr3_aa: CASSRERDNYGYTF
cdr3_nt: TGTGCCAGTAGTAGAGAAAGGGATAACTATGGCTACACCTTC

d_call: .
v_call: TRBV28
clone_size: .
j_call: TRBJ2-1
cdr3_aa: CASSPTRDGEQFF
cdr3_nt: TGTGCCAGCAGTCCGACTAGGGACGGTGAGCAGTTCTTC

d_call: .
v_call: TRBV18
clone_size: .
j_call: TRBJ2-7
cdr3_aa: CASSPSVGYYEQYF
cdr3_nt: TGTGCCAGCTCACCATCCGTGGGATACTACGAGCAGTACTTC

d_call: .
v_call: TRBV1
clone_size: .
j_call: TRBJ1-1
cdr3_aa: CASSQVEGRFLNTEAFF
cdr3_nt: TGCGCCAGCAGCCAAGTCGAGGGTAGGTTTCTGAACACTGAAGCTTTCTTT

d_call: TRBD1
v_call: TRBV5-1
clone_size: .
j_call: TRBJ1-6
cdr3_aa: CASSLEDRGNSPLHF
cdr3_nt: TGCGCCAGCAGCTTGGAAGACAGGGGAAATTCACCCCTCCACTTT

d_call: .
v_call: TRBV29-1
clone_size: few
j_call: TRBJ2-5
cdr3_aa: CSVMESQETQYF
cdr3_nt: TGCAGCGTTATGGAGTCTCAAGAGACCCAGTACTTC

d_call: .
v_call: TRBV11-3
clone_size: .
j_call: TRBJ1-1
cdr3_aa: CASSLSPGEGPTEAFF
cdr3_nt: TGTGCCAGCAGCTTGTCCCCCGGGGAGGGTCCCACTGAAGCTTTCTTT

d_call: .
v_call: TRBV6-8
clone_size: .
j_call: TRBJ2-1
cdr3_aa: CASKVRQGRGDEQFF
cdr3_nt: TGTGCCAGCAAAGTCAGGCAGGGGAGGGGGGATGAGCAGTTCTTC

d_call: TRBD2
v_call: TRBV19
clone_size: once
j_call: TRBJ2-2
cdr3_aa: CASSILTSGGSGELFF
cdr3_nt: TGTGCCAGTAGTATCCTCACTAGCGGGGGTTCCGGGGAGCTGTTTTTT

d_call: TRBD1
v_call: TRBV19
clone_size: .
j_call: TRBJ1-2
cdr3_aa: CASSMGTGGTDGYTF
cdr3_nt: TGTGCCAGTAGTATGGGGACAGGGGGAACGGATGGCTACACCTTC

d_call: .
v_call: TRBV15
clone_size: .
j_call: TRBJ2-7
cdr3_aa: CATSREGGSYEQYF
cdr3_nt: TGTGCCACCAGCAGAGAGGGCGGCTCCTACGAGCAGTACTTC

d_call: .
v_call: TRBV5-1
clone_size: .
j_call: TRBJ2-2
cdr3_aa: CASSLAANTGELFF
cdr3_nt: TGCGCCAGCAGCTTGGCTGCGAACACCGGGGAGCTGTTTTTT

d_call: .
v_call: TRBV28
clone_size: once
j_call: TRBJ1-5
cdr3_aa: CASSPPAGSWQPQHF
cdr3_nt: TGTGCCAGCAGTCCTCCGGCAGGGTCATGGCAGCCCCAGCATTTT

d_call: .
v_call: TRBV18
clone_size: .
j_call: TRBJ2-4
cdr3_aa: CASSPGAYRAGGIQYF
cdr3_nt: TGTGCCAGCTCACCAGGTGCTTACAGGGCCGGAGGGATTCAGTACTTC

d_call: .
v_call: TRBV18
clone_size: .
j_call: TRBJ2-1
cdr3_aa: CASSPGGGNEQFF
cdr3_nt: TGTGCCAGCTCACCGGGGGGTGGCAATGAGCAGTTCTTC

d_call: .
v_call: TRBV11-3
clone_size: .
j_call: TRBJ1-5
cdr3_aa: CASSLGHGGNQPQHF
cdr3_nt: TGTGCCAGCAGCCTAGGGCACGGCGGCAATCAGCCCCAGCATTTT

d_call: TRBD1
v_call: TRBV19
clone_size: .
j_call: TRBJ1-5
cdr3_aa: CASSISATGDVDF
cdr3_nt: TGTGCCAGTAGTATTTCGGCGACAGGGGATGTGGATTTT

d_call: TRBD1
v_call: TRBV6-8
clone_size: .
j_call: TRBJ1-5
cdr3_aa: CASNPSPGQGGYSNQPQHF
cdr3_nt: TGTGCCAGCAATCCCTCTCCGGGACAGGGCGGATATAGCAATCAGCCCCAGCATTTT

d_call: .
v_call: TRBV6-8
clone_size: .
j_call: TRBJ2-7
cdr3_aa: CASSLGYYEQYF
cdr3_nt: TGTGCCAGCAGTCTTGGGTACTACGAGCAGTACTTC

d_call: .
v_call: TRBV29-1
clone_size: .
j_call: TRBJ2-1
cdr3_aa: CSGGDSTGNEQFF
cdr3_nt: TGCAGCGGGGGGGACTCGACCGGCAATGAGCAGTTCTTC

d_call: .
v_call: TRBV5-1
clone_size: .
j_call: TRBJ1-2
cdr3_aa: CASSVGGGSAGYTF
cdr3_nt: TGCGCCAGCAGCGTGGGGGGAGGTTCAGCTGGCTACACCTTC

d_call: .
v_call: TRBV5-1
clone_size: .
j_call: TRBJ1-3
cdr3_aa: CASSLLTGFGNTIYF
cdr3_nt: TGCGCCAGCAGCTTGTTAACCGGGTTTGGAAACACCATATATTTT

d_call: .
v_call: TRBV1
clone_size: .
j_call: TRBJ1-2
cdr3_aa: CASSQATGGGYGYTF
cdr3_nt: TGCGCCAGCAGCCAAGCGACAGGGGGCGGCTATGGCTACACCTTC

d_call: .
v_call: TRBV19
clone_size: .
j_call: TRBJ1-5
cdr3_aa: CASSQTAYNQPQHF
cdr3_nt: TGTGCCAGTAGTCAGACAGCCTACAATCAGCCCCAGCATTTT

d_call: .
v_call: TRBV19
clone_size: .
j_call: TRBJ1-5
cdr3_aa: CASIRTIGGNQPQHF
cdr3_nt: TGTGCCAGTATTAGAACCATCGGGGGCAATCAGCCCCAGCATTTT

d_call: .
v_call: TRBV10-2
clone_size: .
j_call: TRBJ1-2
cdr3_aa: CASNSPNYGYTF
cdr3_nt: TGCGCCAGCAACTCACCCAACTATGGCTACACCTTC

d_call: TRBD1
v_call: TRBV11-3
clone_size: .
j_call: TRBJ1-5
cdr3_aa: CASSFISGTGDSQPQHF
cdr3_nt: TGTGCCAGCAGCTTTATCTCCGGGACAGGGGACTCTCAGCCCCAGCATTTT

d_call: TRBD1
v_call: TRBV6-7
clone_size: .
j_call: TRBJ1-2
cdr3_aa: CASSYLAGQGNYGYTF
cdr3_nt: TGTGCCAGCAGTTACTTAGCGGGACAGGGAAACTATGGCTACACCTTC

d_call: TRBD1
v_call: TRBV11-3
clone_size: .
j_call: TRBJ1-1
cdr3_aa: CASTPLGQGATAFF
cdr3_nt: TGTGCCAGCACCCCGCTAGGGCAGGGGGCAACAGCTTTCTTT

d_call: .
v_call: TRBV7-4
clone_size: .
j_call: TRBJ2-3
cdr3_aa: CASSFKSGGLRSTDTQYF
cdr3_nt: TGTGCCAGCAGCTTCAAATCCGGGGGGCTACGGAGCACAGATACGCAGTATTTT

d_call: TRBD1
v_call: TRBV28
clone_size: .
j_call: TRBJ1-2
cdr3_aa: CASSTGGQGDYGYTF
cdr3_nt: TGTGCCAGCAGCACCGGGGGACAGGGGGACTATGGCTACACCTTC

d_call: .
v_call: TRBV7-4
clone_size: .
j_call: TRBJ1-6
cdr3_aa: CASSLVEYSPLHF
cdr3_nt: TGTGCCAGCAGCTTAGTGGAGTATTCACCCCTCCACTTT

d_call: TRBD1
v_call: TRBV18
clone_size: .
j_call: TRBJ1-2
cdr3_aa: CASSPGQGARVRDGYTF
cdr3_nt: TGTGCCAGCTCACCGGGACAGGGGGCTAGAGTTAGAGATGGCTACACCTTC

d_call: .
v_call: TRBV5-1
clone_size: .
j_call: TRBJ2-5
cdr3_aa: CASSPGHRSLQETQYF
cdr3_nt: TGCGCCAGCAGCCCGGGGCACAGATCCCTCCAAGAGACCCAGTACTTC

d_call: TRBD2
v_call: TRBV5-1
clone_size: .
j_call: TRBJ2-1
cdr3_aa: CASSQTSGVINEQFF
cdr3_nt: TGCGCCAGCAGCCAGACTAGCGGGGTTATCAATGAGCAGTTCTTC

d_call: .
v_call: TRBV11-3
clone_size: .
j_call: TRBJ2-5
cdr3_aa: CASSLTGTRSSQETQYF
cdr3_nt: TGTGCCAGCAGCTTAACCGGAACTCGTAGTTCACAAGAGACCCAGTACTTC

d_call: .
v_call: TRBV5-1
clone_size: .
j_call: TRBJ1-4
cdr3_aa: CASSLTGVNEKLFF
cdr3_nt: TGCGCCAGCAGCTTGACGGGGGTGAATGAAAAACTGTTTTTT

d_call: TRBD2
v_call: TRBV11-3
clone_size: .
j_call: TRBJ2-1
cdr3_aa: CASSLETSGGRRQFF
cdr3_nt: TGTGCCAGCAGCTTAGAAACTAGCGGGGGCCGGAGGCAGTTCTTC

d_call: .
v_call: TRBV10-2
clone_size: .
j_call: TRBJ1-5
cdr3_aa: CASSESGHRYQPQHF
cdr3_nt: TGCGCCAGCAGTGAGTCGGGTCACCGGTATCAGCCCCAGCATTTT

d_call: TRBD2
v_call: TRBV6-8
clone_size: .
j_call: TRBJ2-3
cdr3_aa: CASSLAGGRDTQYF
cdr3_nt: TGTGCCAGCTCCCTAGCGGGGGGGCGAGATACGCAGTATTTT

d_call: TRBD1
v_call: TRBV6-8
clone_size: .
j_call: TRBJ1-6
cdr3_aa: CASSYRRDRSSPLHF
cdr3_nt: TGTGCCAGCAGCTACAGGCGGGACAGGAGCTCACCCCTCCACTTT

d_call: TRBD1
v_call: TRBV6-8
clone_size: .
j_call: TRBJ2-2
cdr3_aa: CASGTKGQGTTGELFF
cdr3_nt: TGTGCCAGCGGAACGAAGGGACAGGGGACGACCGGGGAGCTGTTTTTT

d_call: TRBD1
v_call: TRBV28
clone_size: .
j_call: TRBJ2-1
cdr3_aa: CAAAGQGGLGGYNEQFF
cdr3_nt: TGTGCAGCGGCGGGACAGGGGGGATTAGGTGGCTATAATGAGCAGTTCTTC

d_call: .
v_call: TRBV6-8
clone_size: .
j_call: TRBJ1-6
cdr3_aa: CASRTTGPSPLHF
cdr3_nt: TGTGCCAGCAGAACGACAGGTCCCTCACCCCTCCACTTT

d_call: .
v_call: TRBV5-1
clone_size: .
j_call: TRBJ1-1
cdr3_aa: CASSLQAAKSEAFF
cdr3_nt: TGCGCCAGCAGCTTACAGGCGGCGAAAAGTGAAGCTTTCTTT

d_call: TRBD1
v_call: TRBV5-1
clone_size: .
j_call: TRBJ2-7
cdr3_aa: CASSLGQGVDEQYF
cdr3_nt: TGCGCCAGCAGCCTGGGACAGGGCGTCGACGAGCAGTACTTC

d_call: .
v_call: TRBV15
clone_size: .
j_call: TRBJ1-4
cdr3_aa: CATSRASTLYNEKLFF
cdr3_nt: TGTGCCACCAGCAGAGCATCCACTCTCTATAATGAAAAACTGTTTTTT

d_call: .
v_call: TRBV6-8
clone_size: .
j_call: TRBJ1-6
cdr3_aa: CASRIYSYNSPLHF
cdr3_nt: TGTGCCAGCAGGATCTACTCCTATAATTCACCCCTCCACTTT

d_call: TRBD2
v_call: TRBV11-3
clone_size: .
j_call: TRBJ2-1
cdr3_aa: CASSLGRTSGGYEQFF
cdr3_nt: TGTGCCAGCAGCTTAGGCCGGACTAGCGGGGGCTATGAGCAGTTCTTC

d_call: .
v_call: TRBV6-8
clone_size: .
j_call: TRBJ1-2
cdr3_aa: CASSNRWRTLGGGYTF
cdr3_nt: TGTGCCAGCAGTAATCGATGGAGAACCTTAGGCGGAGGCTACACCTTC

d_call: .
v_call: TRBV28
clone_size: .
j_call: TRBJ2-1
cdr3_aa: CASSLYGGVYNEQFF
cdr3_nt: TGTGCCAGCAGTTTATATGGGGGCGTCTACAATGAGCAGTTCTTC

d_call: .
v_call: TRBV29-1
clone_size: .
j_call: TRBJ1-1
cdr3_aa: CSVDLGGWQRHTEAFF
cdr3_nt: TGCAGCGTTGATTTGGGGGGGTGGCAGAGACACACTGAAGCTTTCTTT

d_call: .
v_call: TRBV11-3
clone_size: .
j_call: TRBJ1-3
cdr3_aa: CASSLVGFGSGNTIYF
cdr3_nt: TGTGCCAGCAGCTTGGTGGGATTCGGGTCTGGAAACACCATATATTTT

d_call: .
v_call: TRBV15
clone_size: once
j_call: TRBJ2-1
cdr3_aa: CATSRDLGLDNEQFF
cdr3_nt: TGTGCCACCAGCAGAGATCTAGGTCTGGACAATGAGCAGTTCTTC

d_call: .
v_call: TRBV6-8
clone_size: once
j_call: TRBJ2-2
cdr3_aa: CASSYSGLNTGELFF
cdr3_nt: TGTGCCAGCAGTTACTCTGGGCTTAACACCGGGGAGCTGTTTTTT

d_call: .
v_call: TRBV7-1
clone_size: .
j_call: TRBJ2-5
cdr3_aa: CASSFGTMATQYF
cdr3_nt: TGTGCCAGCAGCTTCGGGACAATGGCGACCCAGTACTTC

d_call: .
v_call: TRBV6-8
clone_size: .
j_call: TRBJ1-2
cdr3_aa: CASRENREGYTF
cdr3_nt: TGTGCCAGCAGAGAAAACAGAGAAGGCTACACCTTC